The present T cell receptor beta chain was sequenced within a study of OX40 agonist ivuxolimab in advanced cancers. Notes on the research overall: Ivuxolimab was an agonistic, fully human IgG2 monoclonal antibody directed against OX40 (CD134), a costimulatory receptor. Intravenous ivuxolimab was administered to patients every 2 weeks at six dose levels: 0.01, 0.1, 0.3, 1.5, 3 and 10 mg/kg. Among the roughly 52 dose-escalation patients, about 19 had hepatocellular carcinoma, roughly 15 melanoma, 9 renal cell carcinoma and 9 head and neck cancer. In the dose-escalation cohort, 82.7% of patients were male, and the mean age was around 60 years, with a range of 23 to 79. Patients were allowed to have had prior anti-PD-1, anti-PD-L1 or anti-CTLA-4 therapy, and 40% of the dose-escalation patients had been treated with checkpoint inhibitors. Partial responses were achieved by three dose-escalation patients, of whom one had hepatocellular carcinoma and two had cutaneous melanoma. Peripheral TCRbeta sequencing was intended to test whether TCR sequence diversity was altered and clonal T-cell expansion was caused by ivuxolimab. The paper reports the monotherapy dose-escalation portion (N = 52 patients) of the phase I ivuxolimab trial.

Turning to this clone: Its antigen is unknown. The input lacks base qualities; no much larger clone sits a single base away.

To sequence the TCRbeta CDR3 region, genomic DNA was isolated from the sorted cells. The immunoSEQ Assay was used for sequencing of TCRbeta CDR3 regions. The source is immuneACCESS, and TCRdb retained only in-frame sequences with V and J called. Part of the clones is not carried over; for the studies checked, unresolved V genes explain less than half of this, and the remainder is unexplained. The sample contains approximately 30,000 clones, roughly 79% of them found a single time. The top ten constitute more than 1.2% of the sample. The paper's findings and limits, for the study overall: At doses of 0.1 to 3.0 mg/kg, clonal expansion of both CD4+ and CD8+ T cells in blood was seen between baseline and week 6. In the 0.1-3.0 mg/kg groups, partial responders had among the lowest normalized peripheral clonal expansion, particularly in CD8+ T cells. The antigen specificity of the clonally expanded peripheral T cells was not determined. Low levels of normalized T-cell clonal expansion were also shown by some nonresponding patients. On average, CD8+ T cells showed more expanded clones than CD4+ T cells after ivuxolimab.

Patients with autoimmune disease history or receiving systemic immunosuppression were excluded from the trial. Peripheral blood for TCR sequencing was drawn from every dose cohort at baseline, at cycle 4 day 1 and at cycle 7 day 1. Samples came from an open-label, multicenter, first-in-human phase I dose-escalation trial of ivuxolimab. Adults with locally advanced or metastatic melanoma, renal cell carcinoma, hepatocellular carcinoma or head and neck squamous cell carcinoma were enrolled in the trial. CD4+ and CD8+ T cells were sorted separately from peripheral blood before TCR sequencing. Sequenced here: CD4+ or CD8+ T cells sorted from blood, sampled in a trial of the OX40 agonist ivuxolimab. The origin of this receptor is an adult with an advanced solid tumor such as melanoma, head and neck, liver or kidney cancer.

For the CDR3, the sequence is CASSLGVRGGETQYF. DNA sequence: TGTGCCAGCAGCTTAGGAGTACGGGGGGGAGAGACCCAGTACTTC. Recombination linked TRBV7-2 to TRBJ2-5, with TRBD2 matching 8 junction bases. Inclusive of the bounding cysteine and phenylalanine, the CDR3 is 15 residues long. The sequence is cut down to CDR3 DNA, 45 bases in frame from base 1. According to the germline V gene, CDR1 reads SGHTA and CDR2 reads FQGNSA. V lost 1 base and J lost 4 bases, and the count of bases not matched to a germline gene is 5.